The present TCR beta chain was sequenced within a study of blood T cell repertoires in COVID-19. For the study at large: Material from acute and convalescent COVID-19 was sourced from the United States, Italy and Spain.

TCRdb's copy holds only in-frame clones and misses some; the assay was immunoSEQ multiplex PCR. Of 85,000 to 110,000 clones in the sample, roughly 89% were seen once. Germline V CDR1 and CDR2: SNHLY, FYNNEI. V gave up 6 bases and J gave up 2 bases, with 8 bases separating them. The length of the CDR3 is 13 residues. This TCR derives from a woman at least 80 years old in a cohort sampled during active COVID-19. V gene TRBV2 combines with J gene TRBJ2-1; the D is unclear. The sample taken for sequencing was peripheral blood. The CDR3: CASRSSPYNEQFF. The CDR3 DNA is TGTGCCAGCAGGTCTAGTCCCTACAATGAGCAGTTCTTC.